The clone carrying this T cell receptor (beta chain) was detected only a few times. Specified time point: patch test 2, 6 weeks after DPC sensitization. The treatment was: therapeutic diphenylcyclopropenone sensitization with weekly scalp DPC. Germline V CDR1 and CDR2: DFQATT, SNEGSKA (reference sequence). V lost 7 bases and J 5 bases, leaving 17 bases between the germline ends. CDR3 size: 13 residues. This specimen comes from a study of human T cells and chemical hapten exposure. One entry per CDR3 protein, called by TCRdb with MiXCR from the RACE reads. The sample shows approximately 100,000 distinct CDR3 sequences, 9% to 9.5% of them seen only once.

The chain employs TRBV20-1 and TRBJ1-2; D is unresolved. Sample: whole blood, taken in connection with sensitization to the hapten diphenylcyclopropenone (DPC). The TCR comes from a woman between 35 and 50 years old with alopecia areata. Some clones in this sample may be carry-over from other donors' samples. The CDR3 protein is CSGPVPGPYGYTF. The CDR3 DNA reads TGCAGTGGGCCCGTCCCAGGACCATATGGCTACACCTTC.